A single sample is the source of the 20 T cell receptor beta chains below, sequenced in a study of blood T cell repertoires in COVID-19. Repertoires were generated with immunoSEQ multiplex PCR, while TCRdb's copy carries only in-frame clones and drops some. The data contain about 220,000 clones, 88% of them singletons. Sequenced material: PBMCs or T cells enriched from blood (not recorded which). The receptors originated from a woman between 25 and 40 years old who had recovered from COVID-19.

The chain has TRBV5-1 and TRBJ2-3; 11 bases map to TRBD2. The junction had 8 bases not matched to a gene; V was cut back by 2 bases and J by 3 bases. This CDR3 spans 17 amino acids. Germline assignment: CDR1 SGHRS and CDR2 YFSETQ. CDR3 amino acids: CASSFRLAGGTTDTQYF. The CDR3 DNA reads as TGCGCCAGCAGCTTCAGGCTAGCGGGGGGAACAACAGATACGCAGTATTTT. Together with reference TRBV5-1 and TRBJ2-3, the CDR3 gives the full variable domain: KAGVTQTPRYLIKTRGQQVTLSCSPISGHRSVSWYQQTPGQGLQFLFEYFSETQRNKGNFPGRFSGRQFSNSRSEMNVSTLELGDSALYLCASSFRLAGGTTDTQYFGPGTRLTVL.

This chain's CDR3 is CASCRDMNTEAFF. CDR3 sequence (DNA): TGTGCCAGCTGTCGAGATATGAACACTGAAGCTTTCTTT. The chain recombines TRBV9 with TRBJ1-1; D is unresolved. V was clipped by 7 bases and J by 0 bases, with 10 bases between them. The germline V gene has CDR1 SGDLS and CDR2 YYNGEE. The CDR3 sequence is 13 residues long.

This clone has a count of ten or more. The J gene is TRBJ2-5, the V gene TRBV9; 9 positions match TRBD2. J was trimmed by 2 bases and V by 4 bases; bases with no gene match: 15. Germline loops: CDR1 SGDLS, CDR2 YYNGEE. The CDR3 is made up of 18 amino acids. The CDR3 reads CASSPRRFGLAGQETQYF. The CDR3 DNA reads as TGTGCCAGCAGCCCTCGTCGTTTCGGCCTAGCGGGGCAAGAGACCCAGTACTTC.

On this clone: The same CDR3 can be traced to other DNA sequences in this sample. V usage is TRBV19 and J usage is TRBJ1-1; D is unresolved. The germline V gene encodes CDR1 LNHDA and CDR2 SQIVND (reference sequence). Trimming took 1 base from V and 6 from J, leaving 9 bases between them. CDR3 length: 13 amino acids. The CDR3 here is CASSIGRGAEAFF. CDR3 sequence (DNA): TGTGCCAGTAGTATAGGGCGAGGCGCTGAAGCTTTCTTT.

The chain couples TRBV3-1 (or the pseudogene TRBV3-2) to TRBJ1-5, with D hard to call. Trimming took off 1 base at V and 7 bases at J, with 8 bases between the two ends. Germline CDR1 and CDR2: LGHDT and YNNKEL (reference sequence). CDR3 length: 13 residues. CDR3 coding DNA: TGTGCCAGCAGCCAAGGAGGGTGGCAGCCCCAGCATTTT. Translation: CASSQGGWQPQHF.

The chain recombines TRBV9 with TRBJ2-1, with 10 bases fitting TRBD2. The V gene end was trimmed by 0 bases and the J gene end by 2 bases; junction bases not matched to a gene: 5. Per germline, CDR1 SGDLS and CDR2 YYNGEE. The CDR3 has 17 amino acids. In DNA form, the CDR3 reads TGTGCCAGCAGCGTAGCTGTGACTAGCGGGCCCTACAATGAGCAGTTCTTC. Residues: CASSVAVTSGPYNEQFF.

The chain is built from TRBV3-1 (or the pseudogene TRBV3-2) and TRBJ2-5, with 8 bases lining up with TRBD2. The CDR3 is 16 residues long. V lost 2 bases, J lost 3 bases, and 8 bases stayed unmatched. Germline V gene sequence: CDR1 LGHDT, CDR2 YNNKEL (reference sequence). The CDR3 DNA is TGTGCCAGCAGCCAACCCACGGGGGGGCGGAAAGAGACCCAGTACTTC. It specifies CASSQPTGGRKETQYF.

The chain is built from TRBV25-1 and TRBJ1-2; 7 bases align to TRBD1. Looked up from germline, CDR1 is MGHDK and CDR2 is SYGVNS. The ends lost 6 bases at V and 7 bases at J; junction bases unmatched: 14. The CDR3 extends over 15 amino acids. CDR3 nucleotide sequence: TGTGCCAGCAGCCCCACCCCGAGACAGGGCTTTGGCTACACCTTC. Translated: CASSPTPRQGFGYTF.

The CDR3: CASGSDRETQYF. CDR3 nucleotides: TGTGCCAGCGGGAGCGACCGAGAGACCCAGTACTTC. The genes are TRBV6-5 and TRBJ2-5, with D possibly matching TRBD2 (5 bases). V lost 8 bases and J lost 4, with 11 bases in between. Germline assignment: CDR1 MNHEY and CDR2 SVGAGI. The CDR3 is 12 amino acids.

The V call is TRBV5-6, the J call TRBJ1-1; D is undetermined. The germline V gene encodes CDR1 SGHDT and CDR2 YYEEEE. Deletions cut 0 bases from V and 11 bases from J, with 14 bases between. This CDR3 is 13 amino acids long. The CDR3 reads CASSLALAGRAFF. The CDR3 DNA reads TGTGCCAGCAGCTTGGCCCTAGCAGGTCGGGCTTTCTTT.

The chain has TRBV3-1 (or the pseudogene TRBV3-2) and TRBJ2-7, with D perhaps matching TRBD2 (5 bases). The CDR3 sequence is 15 residues long. The germline V gene encodes CDR1 LGHDT and CDR2 YNNKEL (reference sequence). V dropped 5 bases and J dropped 0 bases, with 14 bases sitting between them. As DNA, the CDR3 is TGTGCCAGCAGCGATTCGGGGTCCTACTCCTACGAGCAGTACTTC. Protein product: CASSDSGSYSYEQYF.

V usage is TRBV4-1 and J usage is TRBJ2-5, with TRBD2 matching over 10 bases. Germline loops: CDR1 MGHRA, CDR2 YSYEKL. V dropped 4 bases and J dropped 1; count of bases not matched to a gene: 9. The CDR3 extends over 17 amino acids. The CDR3 region is CASSPERTSGVQETQYF. Written as DNA, the CDR3 is TGCGCCAGCAGCCCCGAAAGGACTAGCGGAGTCCAAGAGACCCAGTACTTC.

In this sample, this clone turned up many times. The CDR3 spells CASSSNDGNNPYEQYF. The CDR3 coding sequence is TGTGCCAGCAGTTCGAACGACGGGAACAATCCCTACGAGCAGTACTTC. The V gene is TRBV6-5, the J gene TRBJ2-7; weak D call: TRBD2 (5 bases). The germline V gene has CDR1 MNHEY and CDR2 SVGAGI. The length of the CDR3 is 16 residues. Deletions cut 4 bases from V and 2 bases from J, with 18 bases between.

The chain recombines TRBV7-3 with TRBJ2-1, with D unresolved. Trimming stripped 5 bases from V and 8 bases from J, with 16 bases between. This CDR3 region has 14 residues. The germline V gene has CDR1 SGHTA and CDR2 FQGTGA. CDR3 region: CASSPLGRGDEQFF. The CDR3 nucleotides read TGTGCCAGCAGCCCCCTAGGTCGCGGCGATGAGCAGTTCTTC.

This clone was detected only once. This sequence joins TRBV19 and TRBJ2-4; TRBD2 might be the D (5 bases). Trimming cost V 7 bases and J 0 bases, with 19 bases left between them. Germline CDR1 LNHDA, CDR2 SQIVND (reference sequence). This CDR3 is built from 17 residues. CDR3 nucleotide sequence: TGTGCCAGTATAGGACTCGGAGGCGATCTAGCCAAAAACATTCAGTACTTC. It is translated as CASIGLGGDLAKNIQYF.

The rearrangement links TRBV5-6 to TRBJ1-3, with 8 bases aligning to TRBD1. CDR1 is SGHDT and CDR2 is YYEEEE in the germline V gene. The CDR3 is made up of 14 amino acids. Trimming cost V 7 bases and J 4 bases; bases outside gene matches: 7. CDR3 DNA: TGTGCCAGCTCCCGACAGGGGAGCGGAAACACCATATATTTT. This encodes CASSRQGSGNTIYF.

This clone has a single count. This rearrangement joins TRBV10-3 to TRBJ2-1, with D maybe TRBD1 (5 bases). This CDR3 region has 18 residues. V was pared by 0 bases and J by 2 bases, with 17 bases between. Germline values: CDR1 ENHRY, CDR2 SYGVKD. This CDR3 reads CAISESAQGRVPYNEQFF. The DNA for the CDR3 is TGTGCCATCAGTGAGTCAGCCCAGGGCAGGGTCCCCTACAATGAGCAGTTCTTC.

This sequence joins TRBV4-3 and TRBJ2-7, with 10 nucleotides matching TRBD1. Trimming took 3 bases from V and 6 from J; bases not matched to a gene: 5. This CDR3 comprises 14 residues. Looked up from germline, CDR1 is LGHNA and CDR2 is YSLEER. The CDR3 bases are TGCGCCAGCAGCCAGACAGGGGGCAGGGGCGAGCAGTACTTC. Protein product: CASSQTGGRGEQYF.

The gene calls are TRBV6-5 and TRBJ2-2, with 7 bases that match TRBD1. Looked up from germline, CDR1 is MNHEY and CDR2 is SVGAGI. V was pared by 7 bases and J by 0 bases, with 5 bases of the junction left unmatched. This CDR3 has 15 residues. Here the CDR3 DNA reads TGTGCCAGCATCAGGACAGGAGCGAACACCGGGGAGCTGTTTTTT. It specifies CASIRTGANTGELFF.

The chain couples TRBV7-7 to TRBJ2-2, with a tentative D call TRBD1 (6 bases). The CDR3 is made up of 15 amino acids. Per the germline V gene, CDR1 is SSHAT and CDR2 is FNYEAQ (reference sequence). Trimming stripped 1 base from V and 0 bases from J, with 6 bases between. CDR3 nucleotides: TGTGCCAGCAGCTTAGGGACAGCGAACACCGGGGAGCTGTTTTTT. This gives the protein CASSLGTANTGELFF.